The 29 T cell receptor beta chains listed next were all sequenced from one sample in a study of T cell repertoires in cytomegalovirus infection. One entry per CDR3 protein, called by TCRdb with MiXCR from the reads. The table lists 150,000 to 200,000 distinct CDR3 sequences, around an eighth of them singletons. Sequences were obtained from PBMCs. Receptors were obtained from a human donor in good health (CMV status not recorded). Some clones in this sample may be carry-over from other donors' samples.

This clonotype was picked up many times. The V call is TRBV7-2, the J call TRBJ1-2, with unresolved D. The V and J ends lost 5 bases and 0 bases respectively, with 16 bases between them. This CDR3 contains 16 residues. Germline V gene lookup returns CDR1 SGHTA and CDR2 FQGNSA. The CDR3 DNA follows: TGTGCCAGCAGCCAATCCCGGACGGAAACTAACTATGGCTACACCTTC. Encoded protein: CASSQSRTETNYGYTF.

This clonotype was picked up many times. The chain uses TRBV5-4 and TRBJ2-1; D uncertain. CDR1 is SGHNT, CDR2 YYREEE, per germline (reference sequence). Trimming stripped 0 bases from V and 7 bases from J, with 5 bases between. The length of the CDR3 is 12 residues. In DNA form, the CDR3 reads TGTGCCAGCAGCTTGGGTTTTAATGAGCAGTTCTTC. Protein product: CASSLGFNEQFF.

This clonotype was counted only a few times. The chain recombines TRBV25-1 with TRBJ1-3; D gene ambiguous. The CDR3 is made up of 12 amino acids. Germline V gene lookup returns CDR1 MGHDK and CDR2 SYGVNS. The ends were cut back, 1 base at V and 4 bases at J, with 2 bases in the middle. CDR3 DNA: TGTGCCAGCAGTGAATCGGGAAACACCATATATTTT. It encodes CASSESGNTIYF.

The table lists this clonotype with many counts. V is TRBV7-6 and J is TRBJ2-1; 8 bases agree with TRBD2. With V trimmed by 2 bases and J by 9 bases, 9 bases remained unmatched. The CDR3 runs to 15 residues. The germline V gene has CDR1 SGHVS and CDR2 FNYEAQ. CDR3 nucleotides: TGTGCCAGCAGCTTAAAGTTGGCGGGAGGACGTGAGCAGTTCTTC. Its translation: CASSLKLAGGREQFF.

DNA of the CDR3: TGTGCCAGCAGCCCCACGAGCAGGGATACGCAGTATTTT. The encoded protein is CASSPTSRDTQYF. This chain uses TRBV7-9 with TRBJ2-3; D gene unclear. This CDR3 spans 13 amino acids. The germline gives CDR1 SEHNR, CDR2 FQNEAQ (reference sequence). V shed 5 bases and J shed 6 bases, with 12 bases lying between them.

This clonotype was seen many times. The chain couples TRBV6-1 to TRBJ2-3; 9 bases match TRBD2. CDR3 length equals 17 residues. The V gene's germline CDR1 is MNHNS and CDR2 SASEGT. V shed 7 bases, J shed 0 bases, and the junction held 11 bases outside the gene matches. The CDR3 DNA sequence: TGTGCCAGCATGTCTTCGCCAGCGGGAGGAAGCACAGATACGCAGTATTTT. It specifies CASMSSPAGGSTDTQYF.

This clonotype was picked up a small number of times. CDR3 nucleotide sequence: TGTGCCAGCAGTCCGGACAGGGGAAGTATATATGGCTACACCTTC. It yields the protein CASSPDRGSIYGYTF. This chain joins TRBV12-3 or TRBV12-4 and TRBJ1-2, with 9 bases that match TRBD1. With 5 bases clipped from V and 5 bases from J, the junction kept 9 bases outside the gene matches. The CDR3 spans 15 residues.

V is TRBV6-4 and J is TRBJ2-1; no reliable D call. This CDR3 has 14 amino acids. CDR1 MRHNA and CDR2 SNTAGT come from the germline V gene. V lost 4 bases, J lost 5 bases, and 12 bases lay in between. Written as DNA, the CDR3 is TGTGCCAGCAGTGTAGGGCCTCTGAACAATGAGCAGTTCTTC. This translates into CASSVGPLNNEQFF.

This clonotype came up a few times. In DNA form, the CDR3 reads TGCAGCGTTGATTGGGGGGCCGAAGGCAAAAACATTCAGTACTTC. This encodes CSVDWGAEGKNIQYF. V and J are TRBV29-1 and TRBJ2-4; possibly TRBD1 or TRBD2 for D (6 bases each). From germline, CDR1 is SQVTM and CDR2 ANQGSEA. This CDR3 has 15 residues. V was trimmed by 3 bases and J by 3 bases, leaving 15 bases between them. Using reference TRBV29-1 and TRBJ2-4 for the parts outside the CDR3, the full variable domain is SAVISQKPSRDICQRGTSLTIQCQVDSQVTMMFWYRQQPGQSLTLIATANQGSEATYESGFVIDKFPISRPNLTFSTLTVSNMSPEDSSIYLCSVDWGAEGKNIQYFGAGTRLSVL.

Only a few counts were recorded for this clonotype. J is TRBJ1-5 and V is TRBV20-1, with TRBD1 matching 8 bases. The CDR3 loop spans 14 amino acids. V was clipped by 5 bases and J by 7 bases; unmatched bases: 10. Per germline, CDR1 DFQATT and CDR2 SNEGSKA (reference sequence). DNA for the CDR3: TGCAGTGCTCTGGAATCAGGGGGCTGGCAGCCCCAGCATTTT. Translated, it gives CSALESGGWQPQHF.

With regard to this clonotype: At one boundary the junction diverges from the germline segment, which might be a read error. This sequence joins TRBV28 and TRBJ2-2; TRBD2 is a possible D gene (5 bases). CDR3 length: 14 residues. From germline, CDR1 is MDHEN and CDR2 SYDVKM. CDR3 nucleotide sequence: TGTGCCAGCAGTTTACCCAGAAACACCGGGGAGCTGTCTTTT. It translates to CASSLPRNTGELSF.

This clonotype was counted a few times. In nucleotides, the CDR3 is TGTGCCAGCAGCAAGACCGGGACGGACTATGGCTACACCTTC. It yields the protein CASSKTGTDYGYTF. The chain combines TRBV7-2 with TRBJ1-2; possible D gene TRBD1, 5 bases. The CDR3 loop spans 14 amino acids. Germline V CDR1 and CDR2: SGHTA, FQGNSA. Trimming removed 5 bases at V and 3 bases at J, with 13 bases between.

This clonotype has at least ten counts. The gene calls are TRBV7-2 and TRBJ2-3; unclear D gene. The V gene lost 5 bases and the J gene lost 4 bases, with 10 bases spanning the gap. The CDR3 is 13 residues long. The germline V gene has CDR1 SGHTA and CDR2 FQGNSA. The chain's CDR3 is CASSAAPADTQYF. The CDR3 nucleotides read TGTGCCAGCAGCGCGGCCCCCGCAGATACGCAGTATTTT.

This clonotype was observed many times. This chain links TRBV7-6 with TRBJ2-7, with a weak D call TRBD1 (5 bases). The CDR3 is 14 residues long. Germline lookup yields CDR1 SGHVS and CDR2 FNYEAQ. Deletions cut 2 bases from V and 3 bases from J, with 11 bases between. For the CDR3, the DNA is TGTGCCAGCAGCTTACGCTCGCAGGGCTACGAGCAGTACTTC. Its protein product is CASSLRSQGYEQYF.

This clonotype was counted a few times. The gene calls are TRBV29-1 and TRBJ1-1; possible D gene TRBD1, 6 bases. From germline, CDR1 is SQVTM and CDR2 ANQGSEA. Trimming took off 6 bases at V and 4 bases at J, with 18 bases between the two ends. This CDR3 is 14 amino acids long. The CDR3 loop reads CSVRGAGLGTEAFF. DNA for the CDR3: TGCAGCGTACGGGGGGCAGGGCTGGGCACTGAAGCTTTCTTT.

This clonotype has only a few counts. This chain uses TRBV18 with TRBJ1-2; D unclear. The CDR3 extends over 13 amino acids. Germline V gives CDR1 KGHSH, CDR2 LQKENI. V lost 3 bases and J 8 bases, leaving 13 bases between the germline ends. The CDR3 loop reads CASSPNELDGYTF. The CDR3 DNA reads TGTGCCAGCTCACCGAATGAACTTGACGGCTACACCTTC.

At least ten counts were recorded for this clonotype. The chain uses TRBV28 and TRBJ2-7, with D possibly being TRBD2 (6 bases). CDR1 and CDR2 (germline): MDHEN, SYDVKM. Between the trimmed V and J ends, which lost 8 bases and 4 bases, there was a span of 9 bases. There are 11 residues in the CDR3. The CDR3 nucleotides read TGTGCCAGCGTCGGGGGTTACGAGCAGTACTTC. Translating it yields CASVGGYEQYF.

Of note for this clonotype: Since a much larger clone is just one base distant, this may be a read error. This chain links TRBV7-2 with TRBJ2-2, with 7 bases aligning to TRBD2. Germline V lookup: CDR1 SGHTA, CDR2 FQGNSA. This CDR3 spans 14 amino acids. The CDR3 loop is CASSSSGNTGALFF. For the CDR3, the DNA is TGTGCCAGCAGCTCTAGCGGCAACACCGGGGCGCTGTTTTTT.

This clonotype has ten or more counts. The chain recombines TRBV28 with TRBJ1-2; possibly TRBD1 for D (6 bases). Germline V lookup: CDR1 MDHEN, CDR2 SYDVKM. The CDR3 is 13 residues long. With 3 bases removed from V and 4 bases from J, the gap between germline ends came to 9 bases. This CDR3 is CASSFLDSYGYTF. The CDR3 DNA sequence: TGTGCCAGCAGTTTCCTGGACAGCTATGGCTACACCTTC.

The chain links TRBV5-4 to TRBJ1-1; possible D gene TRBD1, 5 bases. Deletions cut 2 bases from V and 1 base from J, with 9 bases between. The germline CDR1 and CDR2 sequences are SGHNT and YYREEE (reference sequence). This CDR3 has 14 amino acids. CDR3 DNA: TGTGCCAGCAGCTTCCGGGACGGGAACACTGAAGCTTTCTTT. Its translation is CASSFRDGNTEAFF.

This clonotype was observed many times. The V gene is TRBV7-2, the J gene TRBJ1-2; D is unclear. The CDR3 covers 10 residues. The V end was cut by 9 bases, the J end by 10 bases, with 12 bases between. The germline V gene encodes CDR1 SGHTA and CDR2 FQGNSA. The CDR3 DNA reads TGTGCCAGTGGCGCGAACCACTACACCTTC. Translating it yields CASGANHYTF. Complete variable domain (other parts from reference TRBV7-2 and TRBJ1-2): GAGVSQSPSNKVTEKGKDVELRCDPISGHTALYWYRQSLGQGLEFLIYFQGNSAPDKSGLPSDRFSAERTGGSVSTLTIQRTQQEDSAVYLCASGANHYTFGSGTRLTVV.

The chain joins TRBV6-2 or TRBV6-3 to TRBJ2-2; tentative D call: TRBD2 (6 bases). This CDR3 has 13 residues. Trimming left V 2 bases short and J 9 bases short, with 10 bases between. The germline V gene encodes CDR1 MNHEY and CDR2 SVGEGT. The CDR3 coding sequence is TGTGCCAGCAGTTACGTCGGGGGTCGGGAGCTGTTTTTT. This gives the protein CASSYVGGRELFF.

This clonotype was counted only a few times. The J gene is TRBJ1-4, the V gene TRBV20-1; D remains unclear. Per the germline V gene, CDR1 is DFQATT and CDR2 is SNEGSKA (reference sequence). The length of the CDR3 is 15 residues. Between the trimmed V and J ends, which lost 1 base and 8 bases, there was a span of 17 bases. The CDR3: CSARAPVAAREKLFF. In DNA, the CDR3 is TGCAGTGCTAGAGCACCGGTGGCGGCGAGGGAAAAACTGTTTTTT.

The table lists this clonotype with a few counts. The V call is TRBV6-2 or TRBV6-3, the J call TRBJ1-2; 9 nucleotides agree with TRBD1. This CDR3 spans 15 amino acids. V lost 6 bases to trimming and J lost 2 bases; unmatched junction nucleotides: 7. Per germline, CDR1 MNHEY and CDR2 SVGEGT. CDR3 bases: TGTGCCAGCAGGGAATCCGGGACAGGGAACTATGGCTACACCTTC. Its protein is CASRESGTGNYGYTF.

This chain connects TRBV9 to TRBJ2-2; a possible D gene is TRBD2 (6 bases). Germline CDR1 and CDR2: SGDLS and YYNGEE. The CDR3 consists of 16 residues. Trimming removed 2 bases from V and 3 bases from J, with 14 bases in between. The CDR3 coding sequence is TGTGCCAGCAGCGTGGGCCGGGGGAGCCACACCGGGGAGCTGTTTTTT. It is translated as CASSVGRGSHTGELFF. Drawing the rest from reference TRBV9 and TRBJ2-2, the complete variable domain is DSGVTQTPKHLITATGQRVTLRCSPRSGDLSVYWYQQSLDQGLQFLIQYYNGEERAKGNILERFSAQQFPDLHSELNLSSLELGDSALYFCASSVGRGSHTGELFFGEGSRLTVL.

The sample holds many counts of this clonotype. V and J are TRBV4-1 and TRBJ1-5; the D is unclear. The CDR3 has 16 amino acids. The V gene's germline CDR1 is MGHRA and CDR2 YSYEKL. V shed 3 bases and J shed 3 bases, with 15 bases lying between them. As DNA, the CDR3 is TGCGCCAGCAGCCAGGGAGGGAGGATGAACAATCAGCCCCAGCATTTT. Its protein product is CASSQGGRMNNQPQHF.

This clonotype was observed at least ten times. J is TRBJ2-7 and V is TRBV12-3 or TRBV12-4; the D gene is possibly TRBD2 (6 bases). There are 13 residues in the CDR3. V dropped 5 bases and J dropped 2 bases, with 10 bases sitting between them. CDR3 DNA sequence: TGTGCCAGCAGTCCCCCGGGGGCCTACGAGCAGTACTTC. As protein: CASSPPGAYEQYF.

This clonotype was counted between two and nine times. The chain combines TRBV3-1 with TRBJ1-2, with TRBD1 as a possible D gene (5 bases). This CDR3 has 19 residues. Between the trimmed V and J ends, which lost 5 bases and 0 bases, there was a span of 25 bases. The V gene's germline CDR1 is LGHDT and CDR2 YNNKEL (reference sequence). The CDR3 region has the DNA TGTGCCAGCAGCGGACCGGGACGCTCTTCATGGGGAGCTAACTATGGCTACACCTTC. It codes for CASSGPGRSSWGANYGYTF.

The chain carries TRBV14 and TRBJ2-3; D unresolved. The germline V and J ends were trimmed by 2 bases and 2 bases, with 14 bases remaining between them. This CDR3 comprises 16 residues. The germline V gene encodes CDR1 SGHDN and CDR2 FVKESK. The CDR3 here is CASSQINTFHTDTQYF. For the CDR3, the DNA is TGTGCCAGCAGCCAAATAAACACCTTTCACACAGATACGCAGTATTTT.